This T cell receptor beta chain came from a study of shared T cell receptors in the human thymus (dated by TCRdb to 2020 to 2022). About the investigation overall: The study examined how the human thymus generates shared, self-reactive T-cell receptor alpha chains.

Receptors were amplified or captured by the immunoSEQ multiplex PCR assay. The immuneACCESS repertoire file appears here via TCRdb, limited to in-frame rearrangements. These files lack a portion of the clones; in checked studies, under half of the deficit traces to unresolved V genes, and the cause of the others is not known. The sample table contains over 650,000 clones; only one count was recorded for approximately 87% of them. The ten top clones hold under 0.01% of the sample. To note about this clone: No cognate antigen has been identified for it. No clone much larger than this one lies a single base away; base qualities are absent.

The data also belong to a second study, concerning human thymus T cells. The second study reports: In Finland, the donors were immunologically healthy infants who were having open corrective cardiac surgery for congenital heart defects. Thymus tissue was obtained as surgical resects removed during corrective cardiac surgery. Both the thymic and the peripheral blood repertoires appeared to show biased V and J gene segment usage. According to the related research, thymic TCR repertoires were highly overlapping among unrelated individuals. The study characterized TCR alpha and beta repertoires from eight infant thymus samples and a few related peripheral blood samples. The cohort included more than five male and a couple of female infants, with donor ages spanning 7 to 244 days. After being mechanically released from the tissue, thymocytes were kept at -70 degrees C in pellets of about 9-34 million cells. Genomic DNA was extracted from frozen cell pellets with a QIAsymphony instrument. Using the immunoSEQ multiplex PCR assay, the TCRB and TCRAD loci were amplified from a standardized quantity of quality-controlled genomic DNA. The V(D)J region was spanned by amplicons of a length sufficient to cover the CDR3 and to identify V and J genes. The amplicons were sequenced on an Illumina platform via the commercial immunoSEQ service. Primer bias and sequencing errors were corrected as previously described, and TCRAD and TCRB were defined on the basis of the IMGT database. immunoSEQ Analyzer 3.0 and VDJTools were used for repertoire analysis, which covered basic statistics, V/J segment usage, diversity estimates, rarefaction and pairwise overlap. Diversity was estimated with Chao1, ChaoE, Efron-Thisted, Shannon and inverse Simpson indices, and also on datasets down-sampled to the smallest sample. For repertoire overlap, CDR3 nucleotide sequence, V gene and J gene had to match strictly, and clustering was done by Jaccard-based multidimensional scaling. Thymus samples yielded on average approximately 800,000 unique TCRB clonotypes, compared with 80,000 to 85,000 from blood samples.

This TCR was recovered from a boy under three years old with a congenital heart defect. Donor details come from another sample of the same person, matched by shared clones. Sequencing used thymocytes.

The sequenced DNA: TGTGCCAGCAGTTTATCCCCTAGCGGGGGAACCACCGGGGAGCTGTTTTTT. Translated, it gives CASSLSPSGGTTGELFF. Recombination joined TRBV27 with TRBJ2-2; 10 of the junction bases match TRBD2. Including the terminal cysteine and phenylalanine, the CDR3 comprises 17 residues. Just CDR3 DNA is preserved here, 51 bases in frame from base 1. V ends up 0 bases short and J 4 bases short, with an unmatched junction base count of 5. CDR1 and CDR2, per the germline V gene (reference sequence), are MNHEY and SMNVEV.